Following are 18 T cell receptor beta chains from one sample sequenced in a study of shared clonotypes between healthy human individuals. CD45RO-negative, CCR7-selected cells formed the naive CD8 fraction, which excluded terminally differentiated effector memory CD45RA+ cells. Only in-frame clones appear in the TCRdb table, and some are missing; sequencing was by immunoSEQ multiplex PCR. The data show 560,000 or so clones, roughly 96% seen once. The sample comprised naive CD8+ T cells sorted from blood. The receptors stem from a young woman in good health.

The chain combines TRBV5-1 with TRBJ2-5; TRBD1 aligns across 12 bases. The tail of the sequence fits TRBJ2-7 better, so the J call may be wrong. Germline CDR1 SGHRS, CDR2 YFSETQ. The CDR3 extends over 15 amino acids. CDR3 nucleotides: TGCGCCAGCAGCTTGGAGGGGACAGGGGGCGACGAGCAGTACTTC. Protein product: CASSLEGTGGDEQYF.

The chain has TRBV5-1 and TRBJ2-1, with D perhaps matching TRBD1 or TRBD2 (5 bases each). The germline V gene encodes CDR1 SGHRS and CDR2 YFSETQ. The V end was cut by 4 bases, the J end by 3 bases, with 11 bases between. This CDR3 spans 14 amino acids. CDR3 protein: CASSPGTNYNEQFF. Written as DNA, the CDR3 is TGCGCCAGCAGCCCCGGGACCAACTACAATGAGCAGTTCTTC.

CDR3 sequence reads: CASSSAGTANEQFF. CDR3 DNA sequence: TGCGCCAGCAGTTCCGCCGGGACAGCCAATGAGCAGTTCTTC. This chain links TRBV10-2 with TRBJ2-1; 7 bases match TRBD1. Per the germline V gene, CDR1 is WSHSY and CDR2 is SAAADI. The CDR3 sequence is 14 residues long. V lost 5 bases to trimming and J lost 6 bases; unmatched junction nucleotides: 7.

This rearrangement joins TRBV29-1 to TRBJ2-5; tentatively, D is TRBD1 (6 bases). Germline assignment: CDR1 SQVTM and CDR2 ANQGSEA. Trimming cost V 7 bases and J 5 bases, with 17 bases left between them. The CDR3 length is 13 residues. CDR3 sequence (DNA): TGCAGCGGACGGGACACCAGAGAGGAGACCCAGTACTTC. Translating it yields CSGRDTREETQYF.

About this clone: Other DNA sequences in the sample encode the same CDR3. The rearrangement uses TRBV27 and TRBJ2-3; no clear D. Trimming cost V 8 bases and J 2 bases, with 5 bases left between them. Germline CDR1 reads MNHEY; CDR2 reads SMNVEV (reference sequence). The CDR3 totals 11 residues. The CDR3 nucleotides read TGTGCCAGCCGGACCACAGATACGCAGTATTTT. Residues: CASRTTDTQYF.

The chain carries TRBV7-9 and TRBJ2-7, with D tentatively TRBD2 (6 bases). CDR3 length: 15 amino acids. The germline CDR1 and CDR2 sequences are SEHNR and FQNEAQ (reference sequence). The V gene lost 0 bases and the J gene lost 0 bases, with 9 bases spanning the gap. The CDR3 protein is CASSLAGGTSYEQYF. Here the CDR3 DNA reads TGTGCCAGCAGCTTAGCGGGAGGTACCTCCTACGAGCAGTACTTC.

The gene calls are TRBV6-4 and TRBJ2-1, with 11 positions matching TRBD1. This CDR3 has 15 amino acids. The germline gives CDR1 MRHNA, CDR2 SNTAGT. V shed 3 bases, J shed 6 bases, and the junction held 4 bases outside the gene matches. Here the CDR3 reads CASSEGQGAFNEQFF. Here the CDR3 DNA reads TGTGCCAGCAGTGAAGGACAGGGGGCGTTCAATGAGCAGTTCTTC.

The chain has TRBV6-6 and TRBJ1-2, with D unresolved. Germline values: CDR1 MNHNY, CDR2 SVGAGI (reference sequence). The CDR3 is 11 amino acids. Trimming left V 10 bases short and J 5 bases short, with 11 bases between. The CDR3: CATGLGYGYTF. CDR3 nucleotides: TGTGCCACCGGTTTGGGTTATGGCTACACCTTC.

Details on this clone: Other DNA sequences in the sample encode the same CDR3. For the CDR3, the DNA is TGTGCCAGTAGTATGGGAACCTACGAGCAGTACTTC. As protein: CASSMGTYEQYF. This sequence joins TRBV19 and TRBJ2-7; D call uncertain. This CDR3 is 12 amino acids long. Germline V gives CDR1 LNHDA, CDR2 SQIVND (reference sequence). V lost 3 bases and J lost 2, with 5 bases in between.

The chain uses TRBV7-8 and TRBJ2-7; D uncertain. Germline V gives CDR1 SGHVS, CDR2 FQNEAQ. This CDR3 is built from 12 residues. V was clipped by 1 base and J by 7 bases, with 8 bases between them. The CDR3 reads CASSLVSEEQYF. The CDR3 bases are TGTGCCAGCAGCTTAGTGTCAGAAGAGCAGTACTTC.

This chain connects TRBV12-5 to TRBJ1-2; tentatively, D is TRBD1 (5 bases). CDR3 length: 16 residues. The V and J ends lost 4 bases and 4 bases respectively, with 19 bases between them. Per the germline V gene, CDR1 is LGHNT and CDR2 is FRNRAP. CDR3 protein: CASGSQIAGKAYGYTF. CDR3 in DNA: TGTGCTAGTGGTTCGCAAATTGCAGGGAAAGCCTATGGCTACACCTTC.

Worth noting for this clone: Other DNA variants within this sample encode the same CDR3. This chain uses TRBV6-5 with TRBJ1-2; tentative D call: TRBD1 (6 bases). V was cut by 2 bases and J by 4 bases, with 8 bases left in between. The germline V gene has CDR1 MNHEY and CDR2 SVGAGI. This CDR3 spans 13 amino acids. The CDR3 loop is CASSYGGGYGYTF. In DNA form, the CDR3 reads TGTGCCAGCAGTTACGGAGGGGGCTATGGCTACACCTTC.

In DNA, the CDR3 is TGCAGCGTTGAGGGCAATAACTATGGCTACACCTTC. This translates into CSVEGNNYGYTF. V gene TRBV29-1 combines with J gene TRBJ1-2; D remains ambiguous. Looked up from germline, CDR1 is SQVTM and CDR2 is ANQGSEA. This CDR3 comprises 12 residues. V was pared by 3 bases and J by 1 base, with 6 bases between.

The chain recombines TRBV13 with TRBJ2-7; perhaps TRBD2 as D (7 bases). Germline assignment: CDR1 PRHDT and CDR2 FYEKMQ (reference sequence). The V end lost 0 bases, the J end lost 3 bases, and 15 bases lay between the germline ends. This CDR3 region has 16 residues. CDR3 loop: CASSLGGGRTVYEQYF. The CDR3 DNA reads as TGTGCCAGCAGCTTAGGCGGGGGGAGGACAGTCTACGAGCAGTACTTC.

The V and J genes are TRBV7-9 and TRBJ2-3; TRBD1 matches 7 bases. The CDR3 extends over 17 amino acids. Looked up from germline, CDR1 is SEHNR and CDR2 is FQNEAQ (reference sequence). V was clipped by 6 bases and J by 0 bases; unmatched bases: 12. The CDR3 region is CASSPPGTDYSTDTQYF. In DNA form, the CDR3 reads TGTGCCAGCAGTCCCCCCGGGACAGACTATAGCACAGATACGCAGTATTTT.

The genes are TRBV4-1 and TRBJ2-3; 11 bases agree with TRBD2. There are 17 residues in the CDR3. Germline V CDR1 and CDR2: MGHRA, YSYEKL. Unmatched junction bases numbered 4, after V lost 2 bases and J lost 0 bases. CDR3 residues: CASSQYRTSGSTDTQYF. The CDR3, as DNA: TGCGCCAGCAGCCAATACAGGACTAGCGGGAGCACAGATACGCAGTATTTT.

V usage is TRBV19 and J usage is TRBJ1-1; possible D gene TRBD1, 5 bases. Deletions cut 4 bases from V and 3 bases from J, with 24 bases between. The CDR3 covers 18 residues. Looked up from germline, CDR1 is LNHDA and CDR2 is SQIVND (reference sequence). CDR3 residues: CASSNWGITQVGHTEAFF. DNA for the CDR3: TGTGCCAGTAGTAATTGGGGCATAACTCAGGTCGGCCACACTGAAGCTTTCTTT.

The rearrangement joins TRBV15 to TRBJ1-5; D gene unclear. V dropped 8 bases and J dropped 5 bases, with 16 bases sitting between them. Germline V CDR1 and CDR2: LNHNV, YYDKDF (reference sequence). CDR3 length: 14 residues. The CDR3, as DNA: TGTGCCACCCGCCCGGGAGGGAGCGATCAGCCCCAGCATTTT. Translating it yields CATRPGGSDQPQHF.